This T cell receptor beta chain emerged from a study of response to subunit inactivated influenza vaccine. In TCRdb, the RT-PCR reads were re-called with MiXCR into one record per CDR3 protein. This sample has about 570,000 distinct CDR3 sequences, with 11% found just once. Germline CDR1 reads SEHNR; CDR2 reads FQNEAQ (reference sequence). V was pared by 2 bases and J by 5 bases, with 4 bases between. This CDR3 region has 11 residues. These data were also filed under a second study, of T cells expressing NK-cell markers. That paper notes: Production of TCR beta cDNA relied on 5'RACE template switching with UMIs. Repertoires of TCR beta were obtained from T cells sorted as CD3+CD56+NKG2C+, CD3+CD56+NKG2C- and CD3+CD56-NKG2C+. Serological testing identified seven of the eight sequenced donors as HCMV-seropositive and one as seronegative. Restricting sorting to alpha-beta TCR T cells was achieved in several experiments by an anti-gamma-delta TCR antibody.

The chain joins TRBV7-9 to TRBJ2-7; D gene uncertain. Sequencing was performed on PBMCs from blood, taken on the day of vaccination. The source is a man in his forties or fifties who received an inactivated influenza vaccine. The CDR3 DNA reads as TGTGCCAGCAGCTTACTGCACGAGCAGTACTTC. This encodes CASSLLHEQYF.